This passage covers 15 T cell receptor beta chains from one sample sequenced in a study of human T cells and chemical hapten exposure. Each CDR3 protein gets one entry after TCRdb re-called the RACE reads with MiXCR. The table shows 300,000 to 450,000 distinct CDR3 sequences, with 4.5% to 5.5% occurring only once. Sample time point: pre-sensitization, week 0. As for treatment: therapeutic diphenylcyclopropenone sensitization with weekly scalp DPC. Source: whole blood, taken in connection with sensitization to the hapten diphenylcyclopropenone (DPC). The origin of the receptors is a woman aged 45 to 65 with alopecia areata. Some clones in this sample may be carry-over from other donors' samples.

At least ten counts were recorded for this clonotype. The chain joins TRBV6-4 to TRBJ2-2; D is uncertain. V lost 2 bases, J lost 3 bases, and 7 bases lay in between. In germline, CDR1 is MRHNA, CDR2 SNTAGT. The CDR3 is 14 amino acids. The CDR3, as DNA: TGTGCCAGCAGTGACGGTGAAGACACCGGGGAGCTGTTTTTT. Translated, it gives CASSDGEDTGELFF.

Many counts were recorded for this clonotype. The rearrangement joins TRBV12-3 or TRBV12-4 to TRBJ1-3, with unresolved D. This CDR3 has 15 residues. V was trimmed by 3 bases and J by 2 bases, leaving 11 bases between them. CDR3 in amino acids: CASSLAGLTGNTIYF. In DNA, the CDR3 is TGTGCCAGCAGTTTGGCCGGACTAACTGGAAACACCATATATTTT.

This clonotype was seen many times. The V and J genes are TRBV3-1 and TRBJ1-2; D is unclear. Germline V gene sequence: CDR1 LGHDT, CDR2 YNNKEL (reference sequence). This CDR3 comprises 15 residues. V lost 0 bases and J 4 bases, leaving 12 bases between the germline ends. The CDR3 loop reads CASSQDLSPSYGYTF. The CDR3, as DNA: TGTGCCAGCAGCCAAGATCTCTCCCCATCCTATGGCTACACCTTC.

This clonotype was seen many times. The genes are TRBV12-3 or TRBV12-4 and TRBJ1-6; possibly TRBD1 for D (5 bases). This CDR3 spans 14 amino acids. Trimming cost V 7 bases and J 5 bases, with 12 bases left between them. CDR3 in amino acids: CASTWGGNNSPLHF. CDR3 in DNA: TGTGCCAGCACCTGGGGGGGGAATAATTCACCCCTCCACTTT.

This clonotype was counted a few times. V usage is TRBV2 and J usage is TRBJ1-1; tentatively, D is TRBD1 (5 bases). Germline-derived CDR1 and CDR2 are SNHLY and FYNNEI. Between the trimmed V and J ends, which lost 5 bases and 5 bases, there was a span of 18 bases. The CDR3 extends over 15 amino acids. CDR3 DNA: TGTGCCAGCAGTCTTAGGGGAAATTCTAGAACTGAAGCTTTCTTT. Protein sequence: CASSLRGNSRTEAFF.

The CDR3 loop is CASSGGTGTVNQPQHF. Written as DNA, the CDR3 is TGTGCCAGCAGCGGAGGGACCGGGACAGTCAATCAGCCCCAGCATTTT. This rearrangement joins TRBV9 to TRBJ1-5; 7 nucleotides match TRBD1. CDR1 and CDR2 from the germline V gene are SGDLS and YYNGEE. The CDR3 covers 16 residues. V was pared by 3 bases and J by 3 bases, with 9 bases of the junction left unmatched. The full variable domain, in which reference TRBV9 and TRBJ1-5 provide the parts outside the CDR3, is DSGVTQTPKHLITATGQRVTLRCSPRSGDLSVYWYQQSLDQGLQFLIQYYNGEERAKGNILERFSAQQFPDLHSELNLSSLELGDSALYFCASSGGTGTVNQPQHFGDGTRLSIL.

The rearrangement joins TRBV10-3 to TRBJ2-3; TRBD2 agrees at 12 bases. The CDR3 length is 16 residues. The germline CDR1 and CDR2 sequences are ENHRY and SYGVKD. V shed 4 bases and J 6 bases; nucleotides not matched to a gene: 8. CDR3 in DNA: TGTGCCATCAGTGTGGGGACTAGCGGGCTTGGGGATACGCAGTATTTT. Amino acids: CAISVGTSGLGDTQYF.

The chain is built from TRBV30 and TRBJ2-1; D is unclear. Germline loops: CDR1 GTSNPN, CDR2 SVGIG (reference sequence). V lost 1 base and J lost 0, with 10 bases in between. The CDR3 extends over 15 amino acids. The DNA for the CDR3 is TGTGCCTGGAGTGGTTTCTCAGGCTCCTACAATGAGCAGTTCTTC. Residues: CAWSGFSGSYNEQFF. Looking up the rest from reference TRBV30 and TRBJ2-1 gives the full variable domain: SQTIHQWPATLVQPVGSPLSLECTVEGTSNPNLYWYRQAAGRGLQLLFYSVGIGQISSEVPQNLSASRPQDRQFILSSKKLLLSDSGFYLCAWSGFSGSYNEQFFGPGTRLTVL.

At least ten counts were recorded for this clonotype. The genes are TRBV7-6 and TRBJ2-3; D unclear. Per germline, CDR1 SGHVS and CDR2 FNYEAQ. The germline V and J ends were trimmed by 1 base and 2 bases, with 10 bases remaining between them. CDR3 length: 15 amino acids. The CDR3 region is CASSLEDGFTDTQYF. The CDR3 bases are TGTGCCAGCAGCTTAGAAGACGGGTTCACAGATACGCAGTATTTT.

This clonotype was seen only a few times. As DNA, the CDR3 is TGCGCCAGCAGCCGGAACCGGGGAGAGGAAAAACTGTTTTTT. As protein: CASSRNRGEEKLFF. J is TRBJ1-4 and V is TRBV4-1; D remains ambiguous. The CDR3 spans 14 residues. The V end lost 4 bases, the J end lost 8 bases, and 14 bases lay between the germline ends. From germline, CDR1 is MGHRA and CDR2 YSYEKL.

This clonotype was counted only a few times. In DNA, the CDR3 is TGTGCCAGCAGTCCGGGACGGGCTCAGGATACGCAGTATTTT. Protein product: CASSPGRAQDTQYF. The chain is built from TRBV12-3 or TRBV12-4 and TRBJ2-3; tentatively, D is TRBD1 or TRBD2 (5 bases each). V was clipped by 5 bases and J by 6 bases, with 15 bases between them. The CDR3 sequence is 14 residues long.

The chain joins TRBV27 to TRBJ2-4; D is undetermined. The germline CDR1 and CDR2 sequences are MNHEY and SMNVEV (reference sequence). V lost 0 bases and J lost 0, with 18 bases in between. The CDR3 totals 19 residues. CDR3 region: CASSLSGPPQLLAKNIQYF. The CDR3 coding sequence is TGTGCCAGCAGTTTATCAGGACCCCCCCAATTGTTAGCCAAAAACATTCAGTACTTC.

This clonotype appeared many times. This sequence joins TRBV6-1 and TRBJ1-1; 8 bases agree with TRBD1. Per germline, CDR1 MNHNS and CDR2 SASEGT. This CDR3 comprises 13 residues. V lost 6 bases and J lost 6; bases outside the gene matches: 6. CDR3 in DNA: TGTGCCAGCAGGGACAGGGAGGCGGCTGAAGCTTTCTTT. It encodes CASRDREAAEAFF.

V usage is TRBV24-1 and J usage is TRBJ2-1; D might be TRBD1 (6 bases). Trimming removed 7 bases at V and 1 base at J, with 13 bases between. This CDR3 is 15 amino acids long. Germline V gene lookup returns CDR1 KGHDR and CDR2 SFDVKD. CDR3 nucleotides: TGTGCCACCAGCCATCTAGGACAGTCCTACAATGAGCAGTTCTTC. It encodes CATSHLGQSYNEQFF.

In this sample, this clonotype turned up a few times. V is TRBV6-5 and J is TRBJ1-6; no clear D. The germline V gene encodes CDR1 MNHEY and CDR2 SVGAGI. Trimming cost V 2 bases and J 0 bases, with 11 bases left between them. The CDR3 loop spans 17 amino acids. CDR3 residues: CASSYTTSSSYNSPLHF. For the CDR3, the DNA is TGTGCCAGCAGTTACACGACATCGAGCTCCTATAATTCACCCCTCCACTTT.